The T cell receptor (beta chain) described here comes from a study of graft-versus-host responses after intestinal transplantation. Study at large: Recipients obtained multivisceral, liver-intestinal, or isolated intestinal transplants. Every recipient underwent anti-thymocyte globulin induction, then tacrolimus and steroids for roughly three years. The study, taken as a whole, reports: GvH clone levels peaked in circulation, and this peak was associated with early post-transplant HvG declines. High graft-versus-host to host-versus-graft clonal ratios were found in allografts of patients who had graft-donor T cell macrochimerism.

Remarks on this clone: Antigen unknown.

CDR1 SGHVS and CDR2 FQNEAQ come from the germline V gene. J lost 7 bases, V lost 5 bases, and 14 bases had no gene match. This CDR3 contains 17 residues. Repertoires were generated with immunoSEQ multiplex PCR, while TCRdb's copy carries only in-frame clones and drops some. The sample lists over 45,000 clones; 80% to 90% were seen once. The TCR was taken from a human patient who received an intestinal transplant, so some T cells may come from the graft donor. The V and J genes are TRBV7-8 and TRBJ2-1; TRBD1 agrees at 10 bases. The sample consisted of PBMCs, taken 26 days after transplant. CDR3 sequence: CASSLIGVGQGINEQFF. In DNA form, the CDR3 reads TGTGCCAGCAGCCTGATTGGAGTGGGACAGGGGATAAATGAGCAGTTCTTC.